The rows below give T cell receptor beta chains drawn from one sample of a study of T-cell reconstitution after alpha-beta-depleted transplantation in children. TCRdb used MiXCR to reprocess the PCR reads, holding one entry per CDR3 protein. The sample yields a few hundred thousand distinct CDR3 sequences, 27% seen once. The specimen was PBMCs, collected before TCRalphabeta/CD19-depleted stem cell transplant. Receptor source: a boy under two years old with Wiskott-Aldrich syndrome, due to receive a stem cell transplant. Each CDR3 is given with its conserved first and last residue.

j_call v_call cdr3_aa
TRBJ2-1 TRBV20-1 CSARGTSGRAIYNEQFF
TRBJ2-1 TRBV27 CASSDRGAYNEQFF
TRBJ2-3 TRBV12-3/TRBV12-4 CASSIETDTQYF
TRBJ2-1 TRBV6-5 CASSYSSNRAQFF
TRBJ1-5 TRBV12-3/TRBV12-4 CASSRKGYQPQHF
TRBJ2-5 TRBV20-1 CSARGLAGVGQETQYF
TRBJ2-1 TRBV6-5 CASLGLAGRNEQFF
TRBJ1-1 TRBV13 CASSPGTGGRGTEAFF
TRBJ2-7 TRBV5-1 CASGPGHPGKQYF
TRBJ1-3 TRBV4-1 CASSQEVGMTRNTIYF
TRBJ2-3 TRBV29-1 CSVGALTSDSTDTQYF
TRBJ2-2 TRBV5-1 CASSERGQGTNTGELFF
TRBJ1-1 TRBV5-1 CASTTGHLNTEAFF
TRBJ2-1 TRBV7-2 CASSLRLAGDGEQFF
TRBJ1-5 TRBV15 CATSRDRYSNQPQHF
TRBJ1-4 TRBV7-6 CASSLEGGLSNEKLFF
TRBJ2-1 TRBV24-1 CATQSGFSYNEQFF
TRBJ2-2 TRBV7-6 CASSGRLAAAANTGELFF
TRBJ2-3 TRBV5-1 CASSRSDSTDTQYF
TRBJ1-5 TRBV20-1 CSASVGDQPQHF
TRBJ1-4 TRBV5-1 CASSLAGSSAEKLFF
TRBJ2-7 TRBV7-9 CASSPWTGQAEQYF
TRBJ2-1 TRBV28 CASSLTQYNEQFF
TRBJ2-2 TRBV18 CASSPPGRDTGELFF